The following is a TCR beta chain sequence with its context. Its antigen is undetermined. This entry belongs to a study of shared clonotypes between healthy human individuals. Repertoires were generated with immunoSEQ multiplex PCR, while TCRdb's copy carries only in-frame clones and drops some. The sample has millions of clones, approximately 90% seen once. General study findings and limits: For sorted subsets, rarefaction showed incomplete sequencing despite large depth.

The CDR3 has 14 residues. Germline CDR1 GTSNPN, CDR2 SVGIG (reference sequence). Between the trimmed V and J ends, which lost 7 bases and 4 bases, there was a span of 19 bases. This TCR came from a man between 18 and 29 years old in good health. The chain links TRBV30 to TRBJ1-2; D possibly corresponds to TRBD1 (6 bases). The sample was naive CD4+ T cells sorted from blood. The subset here: CD45RA+ positively selected. This CDR3 reads CASSQRGGIYGYTF. The CDR3 nucleotides read TGTGCCTCCTCACAGAGGGGGGGGATCTATGGCTACACCTTC.